This TCR beta chain was obtained from a study of PD-L1 blockade in urothelial cancer. Germline V CDR1 and CDR2: MGHDK, SYGVNS. The CDR3 covers 12 residues. Trimming removed 7 bases from V and 4 bases from J, with 10 bases in between. Clones were read by immunoSEQ multiplex PCR, and TCRdb kept only the in-frame ones, dropping some. The sample shows 95,000 to 100,000 clones, roughly 87% of them seen only once. Indicated time point: pretreatment peripheral blood. This chain joins TRBV25-1 and TRBJ2-5; D unclear. The receptor's source is a man between 60 and 75 years old with urothelial cancer. The sample here was PBMCs, taken around atezolizumab (anti-PD-L1) treatment. CDR3: CASKANLETQYF. The CDR3 DNA reads TGTGCCAGCAAAGCGAACCTAGAGACCCAGTACTTC. Supplemented by reference TRBV25-1 and TRBJ2-5, the full variable domain reads EADIYQTPRYLVIGTGKKITLECSQTMGHDKMYWYQQDPGMELHLIHYSYGVNSTEKGDLSSESTVSRIRTEHFPLTLESARPSHTSQYLCASKANLETQYFGPGTRLLVL.